The 6 T cell receptor beta chains given below trace back to one sample, sequenced in a study of blood T cell repertoires in COVID-19. The method was immunoSEQ multiplex PCR; TCRdb's version includes in-frame clones alone and lacks a portion of them. This sample has around 120,000 clones, with roughly four fifths found just once. Sequencing was done on a sample of peripheral blood. The receptors originated from a man aged 45-65 years with acute or convalescent COVID-19.

With respect to this clone: A clone one base away is much larger, so this may be a read error. The chain carries TRBV2 and TRBJ2-1; TRBD2 matches 7 bases. CDR3 length equals 12 residues. The trim removed 6 bases at V and 7 bases at J, leaving 3 bases unmatched. The germline V gene encodes CDR1 SNHLY and CDR2 FYNNEI. The CDR3 loop is CASSPGGNEQFF. DNA of the CDR3: TGTGCCAGCAGCCCGGGGGGTAATGAGCAGTTCTTC.

This clone was recorded a few times. This sequence joins TRBV2 and TRBJ1-2; a possible D gene is TRBD1 (5 bases). This CDR3 comprises 13 residues. CDR1 is SNHLY, CDR2 FYNNEI, per germline. Trimming shortened V by 3 bases and J by 5 bases, and 10 bases separated the two germline ends. Here the CDR3 reads CASSDLGVYGYTF. The CDR3 DNA follows: TGTGCCAGCAGTGACTTAGGGGTTTATGGCTACACCTTC.

The chain couples TRBV4-1 to TRBJ1-1, with 10 bases that match TRBD1. The CDR3 is 14 amino acids. The germline CDR1 and CDR2 sequences are MGHRA and YSYEKL. V was clipped by 3 bases and J by 7 bases; unmatched bases: 5. In DNA, the CDR3 is TGCGCCAGCAGCCAGACAGGGGGCCTGGGTGAAGCTTTCTTT. Residues: CASSQTGGLGEAFF.

This clone appeared a few times. This sequence joins TRBV30 and TRBJ1-3; D is perhaps TRBD1 (5 bases). Germline values: CDR1 GTSNPN, CDR2 SVGIG (reference sequence). Deletions cut 2 bases from V and 2 bases from J, with 10 bases between. The CDR3 has 14 amino acids. The CDR3 DNA is TGTGCCTGGAGTATGGGGGGGACTGGAAACACCATATATTTT. Protein sequence: CAWSMGGTGNTIYF.

Concerning this clone itself: Other DNA variants within this sample encode the same CDR3. The J gene is TRBJ2-1, the V gene TRBV12-3 or TRBV12-4, with D unclear. This CDR3 has 12 amino acids. The germline V and J ends were trimmed by 2 bases and 7 bases, with 6 bases remaining between them. CDR3 DNA sequence: TGTGCCAGCAGTTTACTGAGGAATGAGCAGTTCTTC. Residues: CASSLLRNEQFF.

This clone has just a few counts. V gene TRBV10-3 combines with J gene TRBJ2-5, with TRBD2 matching 10 bases. Germline V lookup: CDR1 ENHRY, CDR2 SYGVKD. The CDR3 is 16 amino acids. Germline trimming cut 6 bases from V and 4 bases from J; bases unmatched to any gene: 11. CDR3 sequence reads: CAISPTSGRAGETQYF. CDR3 nucleotide sequence: TGTGCCATCAGCCCCACCAGCGGGAGGGCCGGAGAGACCCAGTACTTC.